This TCR beta chain originates from a study of CD8 T cells in ankylosing spondylitis. TCRdb ran MiXCR on the 5' RACE reads and lists one entry per CDR3 protein. The sample contains a few hundred thousand distinct CDR3 sequences, 20% of which appear only once. V was clipped by 5 bases and J by 0 bases; unmatched bases: 9. Germline CDR1 is DFQATT and CDR2 is SNEGSKA (reference sequence). This CDR3 has 16 amino acids. The TCR comes from a female donor with ankylosing spondylitis or in good health (not recorded which). The chain carries TRBV20-1 and TRBJ2-1; TRBD2 aligns across 8 bases. Material: blood, either unsorted or a sorted T cell fraction (not recorded which). DNA for the CDR3: TGCAGTGCTCTACTAGCGGCAAAAAGCTCCTACAATGAGCAGTTCTTC. Amino acids: CSALLAAKSSYNEQFF.